This T cell receptor (beta chain) was recovered during a study of Graves' ophthalmopathy and Graves' hyperthyroidism. There are many counts of this clonotype. Its antigen is undetermined. The germline V gene encodes CDR1 SEHNR and CDR2 FQNEAQ (reference sequence). This CDR3 spans 13 amino acids. Trimming took off 8 bases at V and 5 bases at J, with 12 bases between the two ends. The study, taken as a whole, reports: The blood repertoire also included most expanded thyroid clonotypes above 0.001 frequency. Ophthalmopathy cases were distinguished from stable hyperthyroidism by a 13-signature model, reaching over 85% sensitivity and roughly 80% specificity.

For repertoire sequencing, the TCR beta CDR3 regions were amplified from RNA transcripts. HTBI primers served in a first-round RT-PCR, which a second-round multiplex PCR followed. TCRdb analysed the multiplex PCR reads with MiXCR anew, one entry per CDR3 protein. The table includes 660,000 or so distinct CDR3 sequences, roughly two fifths detected once. The receptor was isolated from an adult man with Graves' ophthalmopathy. Sequencing was performed on peripheral blood. The chain links TRBV7-9 to TRBJ1-4; D is perhaps TRBD1 (5 bases). CDR3 in DNA: TGTGCCAGCGACGGGGGGGTGAATGAAAAACTGTTTTTT. Translating it yields CASDGGVNEKLFF.